The clone carrying this TCR beta chain came up a few times. Source study methods: Reference gene primer amplification in the assay estimated nucleated cell counts. Sequencing was performed with immunoSEQ multiplex PCR; in TCRdb, only in-frame clones are kept and a portion is missing. That table furnishes V, J and clone size, whereas the DNA furnished D and trimming. The table has fewer than 250,000 clones, approximately 80% seen once. Germline assignment: CDR1 KGHDR and CDR2 SFDVKD. This CDR3 has 15 amino acids. V lost 3 bases, J lost 5 bases, and 12 bases lay in between. The record originates from a study of blood T cell repertoires in COVID-19. The overall study: Sources were T cells, B-cell-depleted T cells, or PBMCs; the material itself was cDNA or gDNA.

This receptor was taken from a woman aged 80 or older with acute or convalescent COVID-19. The sample taken for sequencing was peripheral blood. The chain is built from TRBV24-1 and TRBJ2-2; D remains ambiguous. Here the CDR3 DNA reads TGTGCCACCAGTGATCCCGCTATCGCTACCGGGGAGCTGTTTTTT. This sequence encodes CATSDPAIATGELFF.